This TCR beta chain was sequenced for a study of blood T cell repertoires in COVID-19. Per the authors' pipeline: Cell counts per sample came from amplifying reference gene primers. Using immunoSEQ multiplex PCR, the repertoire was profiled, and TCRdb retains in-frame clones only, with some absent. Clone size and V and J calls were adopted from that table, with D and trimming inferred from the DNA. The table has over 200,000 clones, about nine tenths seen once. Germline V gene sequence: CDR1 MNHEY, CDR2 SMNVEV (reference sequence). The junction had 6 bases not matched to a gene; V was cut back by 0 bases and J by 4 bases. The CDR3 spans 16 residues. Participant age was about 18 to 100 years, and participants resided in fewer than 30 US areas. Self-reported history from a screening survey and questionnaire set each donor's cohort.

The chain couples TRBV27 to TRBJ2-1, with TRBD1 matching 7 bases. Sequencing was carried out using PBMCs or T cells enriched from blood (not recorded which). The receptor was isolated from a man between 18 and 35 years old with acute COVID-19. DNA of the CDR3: TGTGCCAGCAGTTTATCGGCACAGGGGATATACAATGAGCAGTTCTTC. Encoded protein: CASSLSAQGIYNEQFF.